These 23 T cell receptor beta chains were all obtained from the same sample, sequenced in a study of blood T cell repertoires in COVID-19. The data were produced by immunoSEQ multiplex PCR, yet TCRdb's version contains in-frame clones alone and is incomplete. The table lists around 190,000 clones, 84% of them singletons. Sample: PBMCs or T cells enriched from blood (not recorded which). These TCRs come from a woman in her twenties or thirties who had been exposed to COVID-19.

V is TRBV10-3 and J is TRBJ2-5, with 8 nucleotides matching TRBD1. With V trimmed by 11 bases and J by 5 bases, 16 bases remained unmatched. Germline CDR1 ENHRY, CDR2 SYGVKD. The CDR3 sequence is 15 residues long. CDR3 coding DNA: TGTGCCTCGTGGCAGGGGGCCATGGTAGGGGAGACCCAGTACTTC. This codes for CASWQGAMVGETQYF.

This clone was counted once. The J gene is TRBJ2-1, the V gene TRBV9; D call uncertain. This CDR3 spans 16 amino acids. V was clipped by 0 bases and J by 0 bases, with 10 bases between them. Germline CDR1 SGDLS, CDR2 YYNGEE. CDR3 residues: CASSVGGGYSYNEQFF. The DNA for the CDR3 is TGTGCCAGCAGCGTAGGAGGCGGTTACTCCTACAATGAGCAGTTCTTC.

The J gene is TRBJ1-5, the V gene TRBV7-2; D uncertain. V was trimmed by 1 base and J by 6 bases, leaving 13 bases between them. Germline values: CDR1 SGHTA, CDR2 FQGNSA. This CDR3 has 15 amino acids. CDR3 sequence (DNA): TGTGCCAGCAGCTTAGGCTCCTCGGGAGGTCAGCCCCAGCATTTT. It encodes CASSLGSSGGQPQHF.

The rearrangement links TRBV9 to TRBJ2-3, with TRBD2 matching over 13 bases. The J segment lost 8 bases and the V segment lost 4 bases, leaving 1 base of the junction unmatched. The CDR3 has 13 amino acids. Germline V gene lookup returns CDR1 SGDLS and CDR2 YYNGEE. The CDR3 DNA is TGTGCCAGCAGCACTAGCGGGGGGGTTACGCAGTATTTT. Amino acids: CASSTSGGVTQYF. Looking up the rest from reference TRBV9 and TRBJ2-3 gives the full variable domain: DSGVTQTPKHLITATGQRVTLRCSPRSGDLSVYWYQQSLDQGLQFLIQYYNGEERAKGNILERFSAQQFPDLHSELNLSSLELGDSALYFCASSTSGGVTQYFGPGTRLTVL.

For the CDR3, the DNA is TGTGCCAGCAGCGTAGAGCTAGCCGGCACTGAAGCTTTCTTT. Translating gives CASSVELAGTEAFF. The chain recombines TRBV9 with TRBJ1-1; D unresolved. The CDR3 is 14 residues long. Between the trimmed V and J ends, which lost 0 bases and 4 bases, there was a span of 10 bases. Per germline, CDR1 SGDLS and CDR2 YYNGEE.

This chain joins TRBV18 and TRBJ2-3; 7 bases map to TRBD2. The V gene end was trimmed by 4 bases and the J gene end by 3 bases; junction bases not matched to a gene: 7. The germline V gene encodes CDR1 KGHSH and CDR2 LQKENI. The CDR3 covers 15 residues. The CDR3 reads CASSQRSGETDTQYF. As DNA, the CDR3 is TGTGCCAGCTCACAAAGGAGCGGGGAGACAGATACGCAGTATTTT.

The CDR3 is CASSLDSSNYGYTF. The CDR3, as DNA: TGTGCCAGCAGCTTAGACTCGTCTAACTATGGCTACACCTTC. J is TRBJ1-2 and V is TRBV7-2; the D is unclear. Between the trimmed V and J ends, which lost 1 base and 0 bases, there was a span of 6 bases. CDR1 is SGHTA and CDR2 is FQGNSA in the germline V gene. The length of the CDR3 is 14 residues. Full variable domain (remainder filled in from reference TRBV7-2 and TRBJ1-2): GAGVSQSPSNKVTEKGKDVELRCDPISGHTALYWYRQSLGQGLEFLIYFQGNSAPDKSGLPSDRFSAERTGGSVSTLTIQRTQQEDSAVYLCASSLDSSNYGYTFGSGTRLTVV.

In this sample, this clone turned up once. The V call is TRBV30, the J call TRBJ2-2, with TRBD2 as a possible D gene (5 bases). This CDR3 is built from 13 residues. V was cut by 0 bases and J by 7 bases, with 9 bases left in between. In germline, CDR1 is GTSNPN, CDR2 SVGIG (reference sequence). The chain's CDR3 is CAWSVLVGGELFF. The CDR3 DNA is TGTGCCTGGAGTGTACTAGTCGGCGGGGAGCTGTTTTTT.

As regards this clone: A read error may explain this, as a much larger clone is one base away. This sample includes further DNA sequences coding for the same CDR3. The rearrangement uses TRBV27 and TRBJ2-7; D gene ambiguous. Per germline, CDR1 MNHEY and CDR2 SMNVEV (reference sequence). Deletions cut 4 bases from V and 3 bases from J, with 4 bases between. The CDR3 has 11 residues. CDR3 DNA sequence: TGTGCCAGCAGTTCCAACTACGAGCAGTACTTC. As protein: CASSSNYEQYF.

The chain is built from TRBV6-5 and TRBJ1-2; the D gene is possibly TRBD1 (6 bases). Trimming removed 2 bases from V and 6 bases from J, with 13 bases in between. CDR3 length equals 14 residues. CDR1 MNHEY and CDR2 SVGAGI come from the germline V gene. The CDR3 bases are TGTGCCAGCAGTTACGCCAGGGGAGCTGATGGCTACACCTTC. Translation gives CASSYARGADGYTF.

This clone was observed a handful of times. The gene calls are TRBV10-3 and TRBJ1-2; the D is unclear. The CDR3 sequence is 14 residues long. Trimming left V 6 bases short and J 5 bases short, with 16 bases between. Per germline, CDR1 ENHRY and CDR2 SYGVKD. CDR3 residues: CAISGDIRLYGYTF. In DNA, the CDR3 is TGTGCCATCAGCGGTGATATCCGCCTATATGGCTACACCTTC.

The chain joins TRBV5-1 to TRBJ2-5, with D tentatively TRBD2 (5 bases). The CDR3 extends over 15 amino acids. The V end lost 6 bases, the J end lost 4 bases, and 19 bases lay between the germline ends. Germline-derived CDR1 and CDR2 are SGHRS and YFSETQ. CDR3 sequence: CASNLHPEGRETQYF. DNA of the CDR3: TGCGCCAGCAACCTCCATCCTGAGGGTCGAGAGACCCAGTACTTC.

The chain links TRBV7-2 to TRBJ2-3, with TRBD2 matching over 12 bases. The CDR3 is 16 amino acids. V lost 0 bases, J lost 10 bases, and 8 bases stayed unmatched. In germline, CDR1 is SGHTA, CDR2 FQGNSA. In DNA form, the CDR3 reads TGTGCCAGCAGCTTAGCGCTAGCGGGGGGGCAGTGGGCGCAGTATTTT. The encoded protein is CASSLALAGGQWAQYF.

The J gene is TRBJ1-1, the V gene TRBV5-1, with D possibly matching TRBD1 (5 bases). The germline gives CDR1 SGHRS, CDR2 YFSETQ. The CDR3 has 15 amino acids. Trimming took off 4 bases at V and 1 base at J, with 14 bases between the two ends. CDR3 nucleotide sequence: TGCGCCAGCAGCCACGGGGGAGCGGGGAACACTGAAGCTTTCTTT. The encoded protein is CASSHGGAGNTEAFF.

In its sample, this clone was seen once. This chain connects TRBV7-9 to TRBJ1-1; D is unclear. The CDR3 is 12 amino acids. The V end was cut by 4 bases, the J end by 12 bases, with 15 bases between. CDR1 SEHNR and CDR2 FQNEAQ come from the germline V gene (reference sequence). This CDR3 reads CASSSGAGVPFF. The CDR3, as DNA: TGTGCCAGCAGCTCCGGCGCCGGGGTTCCTTTCTTT.

The chain has TRBV5-6 and TRBJ1-6; 8 bases match TRBD1. J lost 2 bases, V lost 4 bases, and 11 bases had no gene match. This CDR3 spans 18 amino acids. Germline loops: CDR1 SGHDT, CDR2 YYEEEE. The CDR3 DNA follows: TGTGCCAGCAGCGAGAGCACCGACAGGGGACCCTATAATTCACCCCTCCACTTT. Its protein product is CASSESTDRGPYNSPLHF. Combining the CDR3 with reference TRBV5-6 and TRBJ1-6 gives the whole variable domain DAGVTQSPTHLIKTRGQQVTLRCSPKSGHDTVSWYQQALGQGPQFIFQYYEEEERQRGNFPDRFSGHQFPNYSSELNVNALLLGDSALYLCASSESTDRGPYNSPLHFGNGTRLTVT.

The chain recombines TRBV2 with TRBJ2-7; D may be TRBD1 (5 bases). The V end was cut by 1 base, the J end by 1 base, with 8 bases between. The CDR3 consists of 14 residues. Germline CDR1 is SNHLY and CDR2 is FYNNEI. CDR3 in amino acids: CASSEEGPSYEQYF. The CDR3, as DNA: TGTGCCAGCAGTGAAGAGGGGCCGTCCTACGAGCAGTACTTC.

The chain is built from TRBV2 and TRBJ1-2; TRBD1 might be the D (6 bases). CDR1 is SNHLY and CDR2 is FYNNEI in the germline V gene. The CDR3 extends over 12 amino acids. V was pared by 9 bases and J by 3 bases, with 11 bases between. CDR3: CASNRVDYGYTF. The CDR3 coding sequence is TGTGCCAGTAACAGGGTTGACTATGGCTACACCTTC. Combining the CDR3 with reference TRBV2 and TRBJ1-2 gives the whole variable domain EPEVTQTPSHQVTQMGQEVILRCVPISNHLYFYWYRQILGQKVEFLVSFYNNEISEKSEIFDDQFSVERPDGSNFTLKIRSTKLEDSAMYFCASNRVDYGYTFGSGTRLTVV.

The chain couples TRBV28 to TRBJ1-1; TRBD1 is a possible D gene (5 bases). Trimming removed 4 bases from V and 0 bases from J, with 12 bases in between. This CDR3 is 15 amino acids long. Germline CDR1 and CDR2: MDHEN and SYDVKM. The CDR3 reads CASSSPGGVNTEAFF. The CDR3 nucleotides are TGTGCCAGCAGTTCCCCCGGGGGGGTGAACACTGAAGCTTTCTTT.

This chain connects TRBV12-3 or TRBV12-4 to TRBJ1-6; D gene unclear. This CDR3 is built from 12 residues. V lost 1 base and J 10 bases, leaving 5 bases between the germline ends. The CDR3 sequence is CASSLGGSPLHF. The CDR3 bases are TGTGCCAGCAGTTTAGGAGGGTCACCCCTCCACTTT.

The rearrangement links TRBV30 to TRBJ2-2; TRBD1 is a possible D gene (5 bases). The CDR3 runs 12 residues. V was clipped by 5 bases and J by 1 base, with 5 bases between them. Germline values: CDR1 GTSNPN, CDR2 SVGIG (reference sequence). The DNA for the CDR3 is TGTGCCTGGGGACAGAACACCGGGGAGCTGTTTTTT. Protein: CAWGQNTGELFF. Complete variable domain (other parts from reference TRBV30 and TRBJ2-2): SQTIHQWPATLVQPVGSPLSLECTVEGTSNPNLYWYRQAAGRGLQLLFYSVGIGQISSEVPQNLSASRPQDRQFILSSKKLLLSDSGFYLCAWGQNTGELFFGEGSRLTVL.

The rearrangement joins TRBV29-1 to TRBJ1-1; 10 bases map to TRBD1. Germline-derived CDR1 and CDR2 are SQVTM and ANQGSEA. The CDR3 contains 17 residues. V gave up 4 bases and J gave up 3 bases; unmatched junction bases: 14. CDR3 sequence: CSVAAPRDRGWDTEAFF. CDR3 nucleotides: TGCAGCGTTGCCGCCCCGCGGGACAGGGGATGGGACACTGAAGCTTTCTTT.

V gene TRBV21-1 combines with J gene TRBJ2-6; whether TRBD1, the table's D call, matches the DNA was not checked. TRBV21-1 is recorded as a pseudogene. The CDR3 runs to 20 residues. CDR3 sequence reads: CASSNNDQGVVEAGANVLTF. The CDR3 coding sequence is TGTGCCAGCAGCAACAATGATCAGGGGGTCGTTGAGGCTGGGGCCAACGTCCTGACTTTC.